These T cell receptor beta chains were read from a single sample in a study of CD4 T cells in relation to SARS-CoV-2 and coronaviruses. The antigens of these receptors remain unknown. Measured with immunoSEQ multiplex PCR; TCRdb has only the in-frame clones, and not every one. Of tens of thousands of clones in the sample, about 78% are singletons; the top ten hold about 16%. Sequencing input: CD4+ T cells from PBMCs, cultured in vitro. Source of these receptors: a human donor in good health. Each CDR3 is given with its conserved first and last residue. Each record gives: clone size, D gene, J gene, V gene, CDR3 protein, CDR3 DNA. A D gene is named only where the DNA matches it firmly. Where a row states a size, it is once, few, many or the class of an expanded clone; other rows omit it.

clone_size: NA; d_call: NA; j_call: TRBJ2-1; v_call: TRBV5-6; cdr3_aa: CASSLENEQFF; cdr3_nt: TGTGCCAGCAGCTTGGAGAATGAGCAGTTCTTC
clone_size: NA; d_call: TRBD1; j_call: TRBJ2-3; v_call: TRBV3-1/TRBV3-2; cdr3_aa: CASSQESESPGGSDTQYF; cdr3_nt: TGTGCCAGCAGCCAAGAATCCGAGTCCCCAGGGGGATCAGATACGCAGTATTTT
clone_size: NA; d_call: NA; j_call: TRBJ1-5; v_call: TRBV7-2; cdr3_aa: CASSLVGAVNQPQHF; cdr3_nt: TGTGCCAGCAGCTTAGTAGGGGCAGTAAATCAGCCCCAGCATTTT
clone_size: NA; d_call: NA; j_call: TRBJ2-5; v_call: TRBV11-2; cdr3_aa: CASSFLTSQETQYF; cdr3_nt: TGTGCCAGCAGCTTTTTGACTTCACAAGAGACCCAGTACTTC
clone_size: NA; d_call: NA; j_call: TRBJ2-1; v_call: TRBV7-2; cdr3_aa: CASSPSSAGREQFF; cdr3_nt: TGTGCCAGCAGCCCTTCTAGCGCGGGACGTGAGCAGTTCTTC
clone_size: once; d_call: NA; j_call: TRBJ2-7; v_call: TRBV30; cdr3_aa: CAWRVGGSSYEQYF; cdr3_nt: TGTGCCTGGAGGGTGGGGGGAAGCTCTTACGAGCAGTACTTC
clone_size: NA; d_call: NA; j_call: TRBJ2-2; v_call: TRBV28; cdr3_aa: CASSPTHANTGELFF; cdr3_nt: TGTGCCAGCAGTCCCACACATGCGAACACCGGGGAGCTGTTTTTT
clone_size: NA; d_call: NA; j_call: TRBJ1-5; v_call: TRBV7-2; cdr3_aa: CASSQPGDGNQPQHF; cdr3_nt: TGTGCCAGCAGCCAACCAGGTGATGGCAATCAGCCCCAGCATTTT
clone_size: NA; d_call: NA; j_call: TRBJ2-2; v_call: TRBV11-2; cdr3_aa: CASSQRSDPGELFF; cdr3_nt: TGTGCCAGCAGCCAGCGGTCGGACCCCGGGGAGCTGTTTTTT
clone_size: NA; d_call: TRBD1; j_call: TRBJ2-7; v_call: TRBV5-6; cdr3_aa: CASSLAGTGHYEQYF; cdr3_nt: TGTGCCAGCAGCCTCGCAGGGACAGGGCACTACGAGCAGTACTTC
clone_size: NA; d_call: TRBD1; j_call: TRBJ1-2; v_call: TRBV2; cdr3_aa: CASRQGGYTF; cdr3_nt: TGTGCCAGCAGACAGGGGGGCTACACCTTC
clone_size: NA; d_call: NA; j_call: TRBJ1-4; v_call: TRBV19; cdr3_aa: CASSIESANNEKLFF; cdr3_nt: TGTGCCAGTAGTATTGAATCTGCGAATAATGAAAAACTGTTTTTT
clone_size: NA; d_call: TRBD1; j_call: TRBJ2-2; v_call: TRBV5-1; cdr3_aa: CASSLVGQGHTGELFF; cdr3_nt: TGCGCCAGCAGCTTGGTCGGACAGGGGCACACCGGGGAGCTGTTTTTT
clone_size: NA; d_call: NA; j_call: TRBJ2-5; v_call: TRBV1; cdr3_aa: CTSSPPARLAGGPGETQYF; cdr3_nt: TGCACCAGCAGCCCGCCTGCCAGACTAGCGGGGGGGCCTGGGGAGACCCAGTACTTC
clone_size: once; d_call: NA; j_call: TRBJ1-5; v_call: TRBV3-1/TRBV3-2; cdr3_aa: CASSQDQNQPQHF; cdr3_nt: TGTGCCAGCAGCCAAGATCAGAATCAGCCCCAGCATTTT